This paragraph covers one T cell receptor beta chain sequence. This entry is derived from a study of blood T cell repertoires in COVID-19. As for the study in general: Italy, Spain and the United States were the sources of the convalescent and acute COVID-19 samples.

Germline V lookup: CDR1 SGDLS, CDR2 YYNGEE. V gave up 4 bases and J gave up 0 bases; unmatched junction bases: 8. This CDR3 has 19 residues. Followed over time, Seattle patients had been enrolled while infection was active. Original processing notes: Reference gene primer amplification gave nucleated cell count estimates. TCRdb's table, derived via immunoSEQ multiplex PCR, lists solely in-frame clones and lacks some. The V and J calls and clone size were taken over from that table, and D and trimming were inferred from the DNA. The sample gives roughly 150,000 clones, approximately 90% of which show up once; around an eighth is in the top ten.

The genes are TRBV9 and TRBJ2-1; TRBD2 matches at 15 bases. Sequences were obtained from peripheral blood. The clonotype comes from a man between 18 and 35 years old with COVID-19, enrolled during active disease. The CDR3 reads CASSTRTSGRDGSYNEQFF. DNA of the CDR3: TGTGCCAGCAGCACCCGGACTAGCGGGAGGGATGGCTCCTACAATGAGCAGTTCTTC.